The next 21 T cell receptor beta chains were all read from a single sample in a study of blood T cell repertoires in COVID-19 (dated by TCRdb to about 2020). Library preparation was by the immunoSEQ multiplex PCR assay. TCRdb stores this immuneACCESS table with in-frame sequences only. Part of the clones is absent; in the studies checked, under half of the shortfall reflects unresolved V genes, and no reason is known for the rest. For this sample the table gives approximately 150,000 clones, of which over 70% were detected only once. The ten largest clones represent around 1.7% of the sample. The source material was peripheral blood. The receptors were sampled from a woman aged 45-65 years with acute or convalescent COVID-19.

This clone was found once. The chain joins TRBV9 to TRBJ2-1; D is perhaps TRBD1 (6 bases). Germline values: CDR1 SGDLS, CDR2 YYNGEE. V lost 4 bases to trimming and J lost 3 bases, with 11 bases between them. The CDR3 sequence is 14 residues long. The CDR3 DNA reads TGTGCCAGCAGCTCAGGGGAGCTCTACAATGAGCAGTTCTTC. Its protein is CASSSGELYNEQFF.

The chain is built from TRBV10-2 and TRBJ2-6; D gene unclear. CDR3 length equals 19 residues. In germline, CDR1 is WSHSY, CDR2 SAAADI. V shed 0 bases and J shed 0 bases, with 15 bases lying between them. The CDR3 is CASSESIGRLSSGANVLTF. CDR3 nucleotide sequence: TGCGCCAGCAGTGAGTCGATTGGCAGGTTAAGCTCTGGGGCCAACGTCCTGACTTTC.

This chain joins TRBV10-1 and TRBJ1-3, with 7 nucleotides matching TRBD1. The CDR3 covers 16 residues. The germline V gene has CDR1 WNHNN and CDR2 SYGVQD (reference sequence). The trim removed 3 bases at V and 0 bases at J, leaving 5 bases unmatched. The DNA for the CDR3 is TGCGCCAGCAGTGATTCCACAGGGGTCTCTGGAAACACCATATATTTT. Its translation is CASSDSTGVSGNTIYF.

The rearrangement joins TRBV3-1 (or the pseudogene TRBV3-2) to TRBJ2-7; the match to TRBD2 covers 15 bases. V lost 4 bases and J lost 0; bases outside the gene matches: 7. Germline V gene sequence: CDR1 LGHDT, CDR2 YNNKEL (reference sequence). The CDR3 length is 18 residues. Written as DNA, the CDR3 is TGTGCCAGCAGCCCGGGACTAGCGGGGGGCCCCCACTCCTACGAGCAGTACTTC. Translation: CASSPGLAGGPHSYEQYF.

This clone showed up many times. The rearrangement joins TRBV4-2 to TRBJ1-2, with TRBD1 identical over 7 bases. This CDR3 contains 15 residues. Per germline, CDR1 LGHNA and CDR2 YNFKEQ. V lost 1 base and J lost 0; bases outside the gene matches: 2. The CDR3 DNA reads TGTGCCAGCAGCCAAGTTACAGGGGCTAACTATGGCTACACCTTC. This translates into CASSQVTGANYGYTF.

The V gene is TRBV5-4, the J gene TRBJ2-7, with 10 positions matching TRBD2. V dropped 2 bases and J dropped 1; count of bases not matched to a gene: 6. CDR3 length: 16 residues. Germline loops: CDR1 SGHNT, CDR2 YYREEE (reference sequence). CDR3 bases: TGTGCCAGCAGCTTAGAGGCTAGCGGGAGTTCCTACGAGCAGTACTTC. This gives the protein CASSLEASGSSYEQYF.

This clone appeared a few times. The chain couples TRBV5-4 to TRBJ1-1, with 11 bases aligning to TRBD1. The CDR3 runs to 15 residues. Germline V gene lookup returns CDR1 SGHNT and CDR2 YYREEE (reference sequence). CDR3 protein: CAPGGQGDMNTEAFF. CDR3 coding DNA: TGTGCTCCCGGGGGACAGGGGGACATGAACACTGAAGCTTTCTTT.

This clone has a handful of counts. This chain connects TRBV4-1 to TRBJ1-1, with unresolved D. This CDR3 contains 15 residues. The germline V gene has CDR1 MGHRA and CDR2 YSYEKL. V dropped 1 base and J dropped 7 bases, with 16 bases sitting between them. CDR3 bases: TGCGCCAGCAGCCAAGCCCCGGGGAAAAATCTTGAAGCTTTCTTT. This translates into CASSQAPGKNLEAFF.

The gene calls are TRBV6-5 and TRBJ1-3; unclear D gene. CDR3 size: 15 residues. V shed 0 bases and J shed 0 bases, with 6 bases lying between them. Germline V gene lookup returns CDR1 MNHEY and CDR2 SVGAGI. The CDR3 region has the DNA TGTGCCAGCAGTTACTCGCGGTTCTCTGGAAACACCATATATTTT. It encodes CASSYSRFSGNTIYF.

This clone was seen just once. This CDR3 reads CASSPQAAGSNEQYF. DNA of the CDR3: TGTGCCAGCAGTCCGCAGGCGGCGGGGAGCAACGAGCAGTACTTC. This sequence joins TRBV28 and TRBJ2-7, with D tentatively TRBD2 (6 bases). The V end was cut by 5 bases, the J end by 5 bases, with 19 bases between. The germline gives CDR1 MDHEN, CDR2 SYDVKM. The CDR3 extends over 15 amino acids.

The genes are TRBV4-2 and TRBJ2-5, with D perhaps TRBD2 (6 bases). The CDR3 covers 14 residues. Germline loops: CDR1 LGHNA, CDR2 YNFKEQ. V gave up 0 bases and J gave up 5 bases, with 10 bases separating them. The CDR3 here is CASSQDSSVETQYF. CDR3 DNA: TGTGCCAGCAGCCAAGACTCTAGCGTCGAGACCCAGTACTTC.

The sample holds a few counts of this clone. The chain combines TRBV10-3 with TRBJ1-1, with a weak D call TRBD1 (6 bases). CDR1 and CDR2 (germline): ENHRY, SYGVKD. V shed 6 bases and J shed 0 bases, with 11 bases lying between them. CDR3 length: 14 residues. DNA for the CDR3: TGTGCCATCAGCAGGGACAACATGAACACTGAAGCTTTCTTT. It yields the protein CAISRDNMNTEAFF.

This rearrangement joins TRBV18 to TRBJ1-6; D perhaps matches TRBD1 (5 bases). Germline values: CDR1 KGHSH, CDR2 LQKENI. V lost 5 bases and J lost 2, with 7 bases in between. The CDR3 consists of 14 residues. The CDR3 spells CASSSTAYNSPLHF. The CDR3 DNA follows: TGTGCCAGCTCATCGACAGCCTATAATTCACCCCTCCACTTT.

This chain connects TRBV6-6 to TRBJ1-3; the D is unclear. V dropped 7 bases and J dropped 1 base, with 14 bases sitting between them. The CDR3 has 15 residues. The germline gives CDR1 MNHNY, CDR2 SVGAGI (reference sequence). CDR3 nucleotides: TGTGCCAGCATCCAATCTCGGCGGTCTGGAAACACCATATATTTT. Translated, it gives CASIQSRRSGNTIYF.

The chain combines TRBV5-6 with TRBJ1-2; no clear D gene. Trimming cost V 2 bases and J 8 bases, with 10 bases left between them. Per germline, CDR1 SGHDT and CDR2 YYEEEE. This CDR3 is 12 amino acids long. The CDR3 reads CASSFEGLGYTF. The CDR3 DNA reads TGTGCCAGCAGCTTCGAGGGTTTAGGCTACACCTTC.

V and J are TRBV2 and TRBJ1-6; D perhaps matches TRBD1 (5 bases). V dropped 6 bases and J dropped 8 bases, with 8 bases sitting between them. CDR1 is SNHLY, CDR2 FYNNEI, per germline. The CDR3 has 12 amino acids. The CDR3 spells CASSQGDSPLHF. The DNA of the CDR3 is TGTGCCAGCAGCCAGGGCGATTCACCCCTCCACTTT.

The chain couples TRBV7-9 to TRBJ1-5; 7 nucleotides line up with TRBD1. The CDR3 runs 17 residues. The junction had 10 bases not matched to a gene; V was cut back by 5 bases and J by 0 bases. Germline V gives CDR1 SEHNR, CDR2 FQNEAQ (reference sequence). The CDR3 nucleotides are TGTGCCAGCAGCCCTTACAGGGGTTCCTATAGCAATCAGCCCCAGCATTTT. Translation: CASSPYRGSYSNQPQHF. Drawing the rest from reference TRBV7-9 and TRBJ1-5, the complete variable domain is DTGVSQNPRHKITKRGQNVTFRCDPISEHNRLYWYRQTLGQGPEFLTYFQNEAQLEKSRLLSDRFSAERPKGSFSTLEIQRTEQGDSAMYLCASSPYRGSYSNQPQHFGDGTRLSIL.

The chain carries TRBV2 and TRBJ2-3; TRBD2 matches 11 bases. CDR1 is SNHLY and CDR2 is FYNNEI in the germline V gene. V shed 8 bases, J shed 4 bases, and the junction held 5 bases outside the gene matches. The CDR3 loop spans 14 amino acids. The CDR3: CASCSGGAPDTQYF. The DNA for the CDR3 is TGTGCCAGCTGTAGCGGGGGGGCCCCAGATACGCAGTATTTT.

This chain uses TRBV6-1 with TRBJ1-5, with D perhaps matching TRBD1 (6 bases). This CDR3 has 17 residues. Trimming pared 4 bases from V and 0 bases from J, leaving 16 bases between. The germline V gene has CDR1 MNHNS and CDR2 SASEGT. For the CDR3, the DNA is TGTGCCAGCAGTGCCGCCGGGGGGGCGGGTAGCAATCAGCCCCAGCATTTT. Its translation is CASSAAGGAGSNQPQHF.

The chain couples TRBV6-1 to TRBJ1-2; the D gene is possibly TRBD1 (5 bases). Trimming pared 2 bases from V and 5 bases from J, leaving 15 bases between. In germline, CDR1 is MNHNS, CDR2 SASEGT. This CDR3 has 15 residues. The CDR3 is CASSELAGREYGYTF. CDR3 nucleotide sequence: TGTGCCAGCAGTGAATTGGCAGGGAGGGAGTATGGCTACACCTTC.

The genes are TRBV30 and TRBJ1-1; a weak D match, TRBD1 (6 bases). Germline CDR1 GTSNPN, CDR2 SVGIG (reference sequence). The ends were cut back, 3 bases at V and 2 bases at J, with 13 bases in the middle. The CDR3 extends over 14 amino acids. For the CDR3, the DNA is TGTGCCTGGAGCAGGGGCTTAACCAACACTGAAGCTTTCTTT. Its translation is CAWSRGLTNTEAFF.